These T cell receptor beta chains were read from a single sample in a study of T cell responses to AZD1222 COVID-19 vaccine. Produced via immunoSEQ multiplex PCR; TCRdb's table is partial and in-frame only. The sample includes 100,000 to 120,000 clones, approximately 87% of them seen just once. The specimen was peripheral blood, collected on day 0 of AZD1222 vaccination. These receptors came from an adult in good health. The CDR3 runs from the conserved cysteine through the conserved F or W. D genes are given only for firm matches. Expanded clones get a size class; other rows say once, few or many, or leave the size out.

J gene	D gene	clone size	V gene	CDR3 DNA	CDR3 protein
TRBJ2-2	TRBD1	once	TRBV19	TGTGCCAGTAGTATAGACTGGGGACAGGGTGTCACCGGGGAGCTGTTTTTT	CASSIDWGQGVTGELFF
TRBJ1-1	-	-	TRBV29-1	TGCAGCGCGAGCCCTACAGGCGACGAAGCTTTCTTT	CSASPTGDEAFF
TRBJ2-2	TRBD2	once	TRBV5-6	TGTGCCAGCAGCTCGCCGACTAGCGGGGGGTACTTCTCCGGGGAGCTGTTTTTT	CASSSPTSGGYFSGELFF
TRBJ1-2	-	few	TRBV7-2	TGTGCCAGCAGCTTAGGGGTCAGGGATGGCTACACCTTC	CASSLGVRDGYTF
TRBJ1-1	-	-	TRBV7-9	TGTGCCAGCAGCTTAGGGTGGCAGGGTTTGAACACTGAAGCTTTCTTT	CASSLGWQGLNTEAFF
TRBJ2-4	TRBD1	-	TRBV7-8	TGTGCCAGCAGCCCGGACCGGGACAGGGGGTTCCAAGTAGCCAAAAACATTCAGTACTTC	CASSPDRDRGFQVAKNIQYF
TRBJ2-2	-	-	TRBV12-3/TRBV12-4	TGTGCCAGCAGTTTTTCGGCCGGGGAGCTGTTTTTT	CASSFSAGELFF
TRBJ2-3	TRBD2	-	TRBV4-2	TGTGCCAGCAGCCACCGGTTCGGGACTAGCGGGGGGGGCCAAGTTACGCAGTATTTT	CASSHRFGTSGGGQVTQYF
TRBJ2-5	-	-	TRBV7-8	TGTGCCAGCAGCTTAGTTGGTTTCTCCTCGGGTCGCCAAGAGACCCAGTACTTC	CASSLVGFSSGRQETQYF
TRBJ2-7	-	-	TRBV2	TGTGCCAGCACCTCCCGGACAGCCGAGCAGTACTTC	CASTSRTAEQYF
TRBJ1-1	TRBD1	-	TRBV2	TGTGCCAGCAGTGAAGGGGTTTTTGGACAGGGGTTTGGTGAAGCTTTCTTT	CASSEGVFGQGFGEAFF
TRBJ1-2	TRBD1	-	TRBV5-1	TGCGCCAGCAGCGCCGGACAGGGGGCGCTTCTTCCCTCGGAGGGCTACACCTTC	CASSAGQGALLPSEGYTF
TRBJ2-1	TRBD2	-	TRBV4-2	TGTGCCAGCAGCCAAGTAGGTGAGACTAGCGGGGTTTCGGCCTACAATGAGCAGTTCTTC	CASSQVGETSGVSAYNEQFF
TRBJ1-2	-	-	TRBV19	TGTGCCAGTAGTTCCGCCCTTGGCTACACCTTC	CASSSALGYTF
TRBJ2-5	-	-	TRBV4-1	TGCGCCAGCAGCCAAGACTCCCCCGGACCCCAAGAGACCCAGTACTTC	CASSQDSPGPQETQYF
TRBJ1-4	-	-	TRBV6-2/TRBV6-3	TGTGCCAGCAGTTACGGCGGTTGGGGAAGGGGGGCAACTAATGAAAAACTGTTTTTT	CASSYGGWGRGATNEKLFF
TRBJ2-2	-	once	TRBV5-4	TGTGCCAGCAGCTTACAGGGAGTTGGCGGGGAGCTGTTTTTT	CASSLQGVGGELFF
TRBJ2-1	-	-	TRBV11-3	TGTGCCAGCAGCTTAGGGACTATCTACAATGAGCAGTTCTTC	CASSLGTIYNEQFF
TRBJ2-7	-	once	TRBV4-3	TGCGCCAGCAGCCAAGGTTCTCGGGGGAGCCACGAGCAGTACTTC	CASSQGSRGSHEQYF
TRBJ2-5	-	once	TRBV7-8	TGTGCCAGCAGCTTTTCGAGGCAAGAGACCCAGTACTTC	CASSFSRQETQYF
TRBJ1-1	-	-	TRBV5-4	TGTGCCAGCAGCTCCGGGCAGCAGGTGAACACTGAAGCTTTCTTT	CASSSGQQVNTEAFF
TRBJ1-2	-	-	TRBV19	TGTGCCAGCCGACGGGGGGGCCTAACGGCTGGCTACACCTTC	CASRRGGLTAGYTF
TRBJ2-2	TRBD2	-	TRBV3-1/TRBV3-2	TGTGCCAGCAGCCTCGGACTAGCGGGAGGTCTGGCCGGGGAGCTGTTTTTT	CASSLGLAGGLAGELFF
TRBJ2-1	-	-	TRBV29-1	TGCAGCGCTCTGGCCCATTACGAGCAGTTCTTC	CSALAHYEQFF
TRBJ2-2	-	-	TRBV2	TGTGCCAGCAGTGAATTACAGGGTAGGGGGGAGCTGTTTTTT	CASSELQGRGELFF
TRBJ1-4	-	-	TRBV5-4	TGTGCCAGCAGAGTCGACCCAGGTCCTAATGAAAAACTGTTTTTT	CASRVDPGPNEKLFF
TRBJ1-4	-	-	TRBV6-5	TGTGCCAGCAGTTACTCGGGGGCGTTCAATGAAAAACTGTTTTTT	CASSYSGAFNEKLFF
TRBJ1-1	-	-	TRBV6-1	TGTGCCAGCAGTGAAGCCGGCGGGGACACTGAAGCTTTCTTT	CASSEAGGDTEAFF
TRBJ2-1	-	-	TRBV19	TGTGCCAGTAGTACGGGACGAAACTCCTACAATGAGCAGTTCTTC	CASSTGRNSYNEQFF
TRBJ1-1	-	-	TRBV6-4	TGTGCCAGCAGTGAGCGGGAGGGAAACACTGAAGCTTTCTTT	CASSEREGNTEAFF
TRBJ2-7	TRBD1	-	TRBV2	TGTGCCAGCAGCCATAACCGGGACAGGGGGCTCGAGCAGTACTTC	CASSHNRDRGLEQYF
TRBJ2-2	-	-	TRBV11-2	TGTGCCAGCAGCTTTCAGGGATCCGGGGAGCTGTTTTTT	CASSFQGSGELFF
TRBJ2-7	-	-	TRBV6-2/TRBV6-3	TGTGCCAGCAGTGAGCAGCCGGGGATCTACGAGCAGTACTTC	CASSEQPGIYEQYF
TRBJ1-1	-	-	TRBV6-5	TGTGCCAGCAGTTACTCGGCAGCGAACACTGAAGCTTTCTTT	CASSYSAANTEAFF
TRBJ2-6	-	-	TRBV11-2	TGTGCCAGCAGCTTAGAATTCGGGGCTGGGGCCAACGTCCTGACTTTC	CASSLEFGAGANVLTF